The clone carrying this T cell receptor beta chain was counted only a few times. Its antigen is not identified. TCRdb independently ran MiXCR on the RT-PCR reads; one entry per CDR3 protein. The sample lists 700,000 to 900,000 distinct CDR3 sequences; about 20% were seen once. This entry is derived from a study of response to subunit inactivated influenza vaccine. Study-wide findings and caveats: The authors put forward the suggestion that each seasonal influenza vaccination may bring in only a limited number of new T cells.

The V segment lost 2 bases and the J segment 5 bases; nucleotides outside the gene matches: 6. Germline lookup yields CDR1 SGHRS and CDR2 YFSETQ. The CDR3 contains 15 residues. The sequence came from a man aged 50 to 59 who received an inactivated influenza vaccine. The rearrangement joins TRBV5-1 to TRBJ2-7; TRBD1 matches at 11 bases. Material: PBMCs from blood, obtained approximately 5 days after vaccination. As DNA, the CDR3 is TGCGCCAGCAGCTTTTCCGGACAGGGGGCTGACGAGCAGTACTTC. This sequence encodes CASSFSGQGADEQYF.